The 27 T cell receptor beta chains in this list originate from one sample, sequenced in a study of T-cell memory formation after mild COVID-19. One entry per CDR3 protein results from TCRdb running MiXCR on the 5' RACE reads. This sample carries more than 110,000 distinct CDR3 sequences, around 25% of them seen once, and the ten largest clones take around a quarter. Source material: PBMCs or a T cell subset sorted from them (not recorded which). These receptors were collected from an adult woman who had mild COVID-19 (a few samples of this study predate the infection). Cell type and time point are not known.

This chain connects TRBV6-5 to TRBJ2-3, with a tentative D call TRBD2 (5 bases). Germline loops: CDR1 MNHEY, CDR2 SVGAGI. The V end was cut by 5 bases, the J end by 2 bases, with 8 bases between. The CDR3 length is 13 residues. The CDR3 DNA is TGTGCCAGCAGTGGACTGGCCACAGATACGCAGTATTTT. Translating gives CASSGLATDTQYF.

This chain joins TRBV9 and TRBJ2-2, with 14 bases matching TRBD2. V was clipped by 4 bases and J by 1 base; unmatched bases: 3. The germline V gene has CDR1 SGDLS and CDR2 YYNGEE. CDR3 length equals 17 residues. DNA of the CDR3: TGTGCCAGCAGCATGGGGACTAGCGGGAGGAACACCGGGGAGCTGTTTTTT. It translates to CASSMGTSGRNTGELFF.

This chain uses TRBV20-1 with TRBJ2-1; D gene unclear. There are 15 residues in the CDR3. CDR1 and CDR2 from the germline V gene are DFQATT and SNEGSKA (reference sequence). V was shortened by 0 bases and J by 0 bases, with 9 bases between the two germline ends. The chain's CDR3 is CSARDHVHSYNEQFF. For the CDR3, the DNA is TGCAGTGCTAGAGATCACGTACACTCCTACAATGAGCAGTTCTTC.

The V call is TRBV27, the J call TRBJ1-6; 9 bases fit TRBD1. Germline V lookup: CDR1 MNHEY, CDR2 SMNVEV (reference sequence). The CDR3 has 15 residues. Trimming removed 5 bases from V and 8 bases from J; junction bases left unmatched: 7. CDR3 bases: TGTGCCAGCAGTCCCGGGGACAGGGAATATTCACCCCTCCACTTT. The encoded protein is CASSPGDREYSPLHF.

CDR3 bases: TGTGCCAGCAGCGAAGGGGGACACTCCTACGAGCAGTACTTC. It is translated as CASSEGGHSYEQYF. The V and J genes are TRBV9 and TRBJ2-7, with D possibly matching TRBD1 (6 bases). In germline, CDR1 is SGDLS, CDR2 YYNGEE. Trimming took 3 bases from V and 0 from J, leaving 10 bases between them. The CDR3 is 14 residues long.

The V and J genes are TRBV20-1 and TRBJ1-4, with a possible D match to TRBD1 (5 bases). Trimming took 3 bases from V and 7 from J, leaving 12 bases between them. The CDR3 is made up of 13 amino acids. Germline V gives CDR1 DFQATT, CDR2 SNEGSKA (reference sequence). Here the CDR3 reads CSARLSGTEKLFF. For the CDR3, the DNA is TGCAGTGCTAGGCTTTCAGGGACTGAAAAACTGTTTTTT.

The rearrangement joins TRBV7-9 to TRBJ2-7; the D is unclear. Germline CDR1 is SEHNR and CDR2 is FQNEAQ (reference sequence). The ends were cut back, 6 bases at V and 6 bases at J, with 15 bases in the middle. There are 13 residues in the CDR3. This CDR3 is CASRPYTVGEQYF. As DNA, the CDR3 is TGTGCCAGCAGACCCTACACAGTGGGCGAGCAGTACTTC.

The chain employs TRBV20-1 and TRBJ2-1; possible D gene TRBD2, 5 bases. Germline V gives CDR1 DFQATT, CDR2 SNEGSKA (reference sequence). Trimming shortened V by 3 bases and J by 1 base, and 13 bases separated the two germline ends. The CDR3 spans 15 residues. The CDR3 here is CSASWGRGSYNEQFF. The DNA for the CDR3 is TGCAGTGCTAGCTGGGGTCGGGGTTCCTACAATGAGCAGTTCTTC.

This clonotype occurred a few times. V usage is TRBV12-3 or TRBV12-4 and J usage is TRBJ2-3; D might be TRBD2 (5 bases). V was clipped by 8 bases and J by 5 bases, with 5 bases between them. The CDR3 totals 10 residues. In DNA, the CDR3 is TGTGCCAGCGGGAGAGATACGCAGTATTTT. It codes for CASGRDTQYF.

This clonotype was counted a few times. The V and J genes are TRBV7-9 and TRBJ2-7; maybe TRBD1 (5 bases). The germline gives CDR1 SEHNR, CDR2 FQNEAQ (reference sequence). The V end was cut by 7 bases, the J end by 3 bases, with 13 bases between. This CDR3 contains 13 residues. The CDR3 coding sequence is TGTGCCAGCACCCAGCCAGGGATCTACGAGCAGTACTTC. Its translation is CASTQPGIYEQYF.

This clonotype was seen a few times. The chain links TRBV20-1 to TRBJ2-1; no reliable D call. The CDR3 is 17 amino acids. Trimming took off 1 base at V and 14 bases at J, with 30 bases between the two ends. Germline assignment: CDR1 DFQATT and CDR2 SNEGSKA (reference sequence). In DNA, the CDR3 is TGCAGTGCTAGAGGGTCGGGTCCGGGCTTTCGTGGGCTTGGGGAGTTCTTC. Translated, it gives CSARGSGPGFRGLGEFF.

This clonotype was found a few times. CDR3 sequence: CASSYSIYETQYF. CDR3 in DNA: TGTGCCAGCAGTTACTCGATATACGAGACCCAGTACTTC. This rearrangement joins TRBV6-2 or TRBV6-3 to TRBJ2-5; no clear D gene. Germline V gene lookup returns CDR1 MNHEY and CDR2 SVGEGT. Trimming took off 0 bases at V and 5 bases at J, with 7 bases between the two ends. This CDR3 contains 13 residues.

V usage is TRBV7-9 and J usage is TRBJ1-1; D is uncertain. CDR3 length: 12 amino acids. V lost 0 bases, J lost 9 bases, and 8 bases lay in between. Germline V lookup: CDR1 SEHNR, CDR2 FQNEAQ (reference sequence). The chain's CDR3 is CASSLAGFQAFF. Written as DNA, the CDR3 is TGTGCCAGCAGCTTAGCAGGGTTCCAAGCTTTCTTT.

This sequence joins TRBV20-1 and TRBJ2-7; 8 bases fit TRBD1. In germline, CDR1 is DFQATT, CDR2 SNEGSKA (reference sequence). Trimming cost V 4 bases and J 6 bases; bases outside gene matches: 2. The CDR3 length is 11 residues. CDR3 bases: TGCAGTGCTACAGGACAGGGCGAGCAGTACTTC. Translated: CSATGQGEQYF.

The V call is TRBV6-5, the J call TRBJ2-3; TRBD1 matches 8 bases. V lost 4 bases to trimming and J lost 3 bases; unmatched junction nucleotides: 6. The CDR3 is 15 residues long. CDR1 is MNHEY and CDR2 is SVGAGI in the germline V gene. CDR3 in amino acids: CASSWRQGATDTQYF. The DNA of the CDR3 is TGTGCCAGCAGTTGGCGGCAGGGGGCAACAGATACGCAGTATTTT.

The gene calls are TRBV24-1 and TRBJ1-1, with D maybe TRBD1 (5 bases). Germline values: CDR1 KGHDR, CDR2 SFDVKD. CDR3 length equals 15 residues. CDR3 in amino acids: CYQGPGETRNTEAFF. In DNA, the CDR3 is TGTTACCAGGGCCCCGGGGAGACGAGAAACACTGAAGCTTTCTTT.

This chain links TRBV5-1 with TRBJ1-2; maybe TRBD1 (5 bases). In germline, CDR1 is SGHRS, CDR2 YFSETQ. V was trimmed by 0 bases and J by 8 bases, leaving 11 bases between them. The length of the CDR3 is 13 residues. CDR3 in DNA: TGCGCCAGCAGCTTGGTCTACGGGGACGGCTACACCTTC. Protein: CASSLVYGDGYTF.

This clonotype was counted only a few times. This rearrangement joins TRBV7-9 to TRBJ2-2; 12 positions agree with TRBD2. V was clipped by 7 bases and J by 4 bases; unmatched bases: 7. The CDR3 contains 16 residues. Germline assignment: CDR1 SEHNR and CDR2 FQNEAQ (reference sequence). CDR3 nucleotides: TGTGCCAGCACCCCGAGACTAGCGGGAGCCACCGGGGAGCTGTTTTTT. Translating gives CASTPRLAGATGELFF.

This clonotype turned up a few times. V usage is TRBV4-2 and J usage is TRBJ2-7; TRBD2 agrees at 10 bases. CDR1 and CDR2 from the germline V gene are LGHNA and YNFKEQ. V trimming: 0 bases; J trimming: 3 bases; junction bases outside the gene matches: 8. This CDR3 contains 17 residues. The CDR3, as DNA: TGTGCCAGCAGCCAAGAGACTAGCGGGTTGGGATTCTACGAGCAGTACTTC. Translation gives CASSQETSGLGFYEQYF.

The chain has TRBV9 and TRBJ1-1; weak D call: TRBD1 (5 bases). V was pared by 4 bases and J by 6 bases, with 16 bases between. CDR1 SGDLS and CDR2 YYNGEE come from the germline V gene. The CDR3 runs to 14 residues. CDR3 nucleotide sequence: TGTGCCAGCAGCCCCTATGGGGGGAGGGCTGAAGCTTTCTTT. Its translation: CASSPYGGRAEAFF.

This clonotype was seen a few times. This sequence joins TRBV3-1 and TRBJ2-5; D is unclear. The ends were cut back, 0 bases at V and 2 bases at J, with 10 bases in the middle. The CDR3 sequence is 15 residues long. CDR1 is LGHDT, CDR2 YNNKEL, per germline (reference sequence). This CDR3 reads CASSQDEQLQETQYF. CDR3 nucleotides: TGTGCCAGCAGCCAAGATGAACAGCTACAAGAGACCCAGTACTTC.

CDR3 sequence: CASSYPDRLNTEAFF. DNA for the CDR3: TGTGCCAGCAGTTACCCGGACAGGCTAAACACTGAAGCTTTCTTT. The chain carries TRBV6-2 or TRBV6-3 and TRBJ1-1; TRBD1 matches 7 bases. V was clipped by 2 bases and J by 2 bases; unmatched bases: 5. CDR1 and CDR2 (germline): MNHEY, SVGEGT. This CDR3 contains 15 residues.

The V call is TRBV13, the J call TRBJ2-3, with D hard to call. Looked up from germline, CDR1 is PRHDT and CDR2 is FYEKMQ (reference sequence). Trimming left V 0 bases short and J 10 bases short, with 14 bases between. This CDR3 region has 14 residues. The CDR3 sequence is CASSLGESGRAQYF. The CDR3 DNA reads as TGTGCCAGCAGCTTAGGGGAATCCGGACGGGCGCAGTATTTT. Combining the CDR3 with reference TRBV13 and TRBJ2-3 gives the whole variable domain AAGVIQSPRHLIKEKRETATLKCYPIPRHDTVYWYQQGPGQDPQFLISFYEKMQSDKGSIPDRFSAQQFSDYHSELNMSSLELGDSALYFCASSLGESGRAQYFGPGTRLTVL.

The V call is TRBV20-1, the J call TRBJ1-3; 7 positions match TRBD1. The germline V gene has CDR1 DFQATT and CDR2 SNEGSKA (reference sequence). The trim removed 0 bases at V and 4 bases at J, leaving 3 bases unmatched. This CDR3 has 14 residues. For the CDR3, the DNA is TGCAGTGCTAGAGATACAGGGGTCGGAAACACCATATATTTT. Its translation is CSARDTGVGNTIYF.

V is TRBV24-1 and J is TRBJ2-1; D gene unclear. CDR3 length equals 13 residues. Trimming took 3 bases from V and 4 from J, leaving 6 bases between them. CDR1 and CDR2 (germline): KGHDR, SFDVKD. The CDR3 nucleotides are TGTGCCACCAGTGATCTGGATTACAATGAGCAGTTCTTC. Encoded protein: CATSDLDYNEQFF.

The chain links TRBV7-8 to TRBJ2-7; D remains unclear. Germline V CDR1 and CDR2: SGHVS, FQNEAQ. Trimming removed 1 base at V and 9 bases at J, with 10 bases between. The CDR3 is 12 residues long. The CDR3 spells CASSLEWWPQYF. CDR3 DNA: TGTGCCAGCAGCTTAGAATGGTGGCCGCAGTACTTC. The full variable domain, in which reference TRBV7-8 and TRBJ2-7 provide the parts outside the CDR3, is GAGVSQSPRYKVAKRGQDVALRCDPISGHVSLFWYQQALGQGPEFLTYFQNEAQLDKSGLPSDRFFAERPEGSVSTLKIQRTQQEDSAVYLCASSLEWWPQYFGPGTRLTVT.

The chain employs TRBV7-8 and TRBJ2-3; TRBD2 agrees at 7 bases. Losses at the gene ends were 4 bases for V and 5 bases for J; bases not matched to a gene: 6. The CDR3 length is 14 residues. Germline V gives CDR1 SGHVS, CDR2 FQNEAQ. The CDR3 spells CASSSSGVEDTQYF. As DNA, the CDR3 is TGTGCCAGCAGCTCGAGCGGGGTGGAAGATACGCAGTATTTT.